One and the same sample provided the 16 T cell receptor beta chains below, sequenced in a study of CD8+ T cells in alopecia areata. Treatment noted: oral pan-JAK inhibitor, 5-10 mg twice daily. Investigators isolated RNA and reverse transcribed it into cDNA to act as the sequencing template. TCRdb's table, derived via immunoSEQ multiplex PCR, lists solely in-frame clones and lacks some. The data show 110,000 to 150,000 clones, 54% seen once. This material consisted of CD8+ T cells sorted from blood, taken at week 4, from a patient treated with tofacitinib. The receptors stem from a human donor with alopecia areata.

The chain carries TRBV9 and TRBJ2-3; 9 bases are a match to TRBD2. The germline V gene encodes CDR1 SGDLS and CDR2 YYNGEE. Losses at the gene ends were 4 bases for V and 3 bases for J; bases not matched to a gene: 9. The CDR3 contains 16 residues. CDR3 in amino acids: CASSPARGLATDTQYF. Written as DNA, the CDR3 is TGTGCCAGCAGCCCGGCAAGGGGACTAGCAACAGATACGCAGTATTTT.

This rearrangement joins TRBV7-9 to TRBJ2-7; TRBD2 matches 7 bases. The CDR3 runs to 14 residues. Germline V gene data show CDR1 as SEHNR and CDR2 as FQNEAQ (reference sequence). J gave up 0 bases and V 4 bases, and 3 bases lay outside the gene matches. CDR3 sequence reads: CASSWGGPSYEQYF. The DNA of the CDR3 is TGTGCCAGCAGCTGGGGAGGGCCCTCCTACGAGCAGTACTTC.

The chain is built from TRBV5-1 and TRBJ1-6, with TRBD1 matching 12 bases. CDR1 and CDR2 (germline): SGHRS, YFSETQ. This CDR3 contains 15 residues. J gave up 10 bases and V 4 bases, and 6 bases lay outside the gene matches. CDR3 region: CASSPGQGANSPLHF. In DNA form, the CDR3 reads TGCGCCAGCAGCCCGGGACAGGGGGCCAACTCACCCCTCCACTTT. Together with reference TRBV5-1 and TRBJ1-6, the CDR3 gives the full variable domain: KAGVTQTPRYLIKTRGQQVTLSCSPISGHRSVSWYQQTPGQGLQFLFEYFSETQRNKGNFPGRFSGRQFSNSRSEMNVSTLELGDSALYLCASSPGQGANSPLHFGNGTRLTVT.

About this clone: Other nucleotide sequences from this sample produce the same CDR3. The rearrangement links TRBV7-9 to TRBJ2-3; no clear D gene. The V end lost 3 bases, the J end lost 6 bases, and 7 bases lay between the germline ends. CDR3 length equals 12 residues. Germline V CDR1 and CDR2: SEHNR, FQNEAQ (reference sequence). The CDR3 nucleotides are TGTGCCAGCAGCTTGGGCGCCGATACGCAGTATTTT. Encoded protein: CASSLGADTQYF.

The V and J genes are TRBV30 and TRBJ2-3, with no clear D. The CDR3 has 14 amino acids. Looked up from germline, CDR1 is GTSNPN and CDR2 is SVGIG (reference sequence). V dropped 0 bases and J dropped 0 bases, with 7 bases sitting between them. The DNA for the CDR3 is TGTGCCTGGAGTGTTATCCAGAGCACAGATACGCAGTATTTT. It yields the protein CAWSVIQSTDTQYF.

The table lists this clone with a few counts. The chain is built from TRBV5-4 and TRBJ2-5; tentatively, D is TRBD2 (7 bases). The CDR3 contains 15 residues. The V gene's germline CDR1 is SGHNT and CDR2 YYREEE (reference sequence). V gave up 4 bases and J gave up 4 bases, with 17 bases separating them. DNA of the CDR3: TGTGCCAGCAGCCCCCGGGGGGCGCCCCTAGAGACCCAGTACTTC. This codes for CASSPRGAPLETQYF.

The chain carries TRBV7-9 and TRBJ2-7; D gene ambiguous. Germline V CDR1 and CDR2: SEHNR, FQNEAQ (reference sequence). V gave up 5 bases and J gave up 6 bases, with 8 bases separating them. The CDR3 is made up of 11 amino acids. CDR3 protein: CASSKNSEQYF. The CDR3, as DNA: TGTGCCAGCAGCAAAAACAGCGAGCAGTACTTC.

This chain joins TRBV19 and TRBJ2-7; TRBD1 matches 8 bases. V trimming: 3 bases; J trimming: 3 bases; junction bases outside the gene matches: 7. The CDR3 runs 15 residues. Germline values: CDR1 LNHDA, CDR2 SQIVND (reference sequence). DNA for the CDR3: TGTGCCAGTAGTATCTTGTCAGGGGGCAACTACGAGCAGTACTTC. Translating it yields CASSILSGGNYEQYF.

The chain carries TRBV6-5 and TRBJ2-2; D is undetermined. V lost 0 bases, J lost 8 bases, and 4 bases lay in between. The germline V gene encodes CDR1 MNHEY and CDR2 SVGAGI. The CDR3 contains 12 residues. The DNA for the CDR3 is TGTGCCAGCAGTTACTCGAATGGGGAGCTGTTTTTT. Its protein product is CASSYSNGELFF.

V is TRBV30 and J is TRBJ2-2; possible D gene TRBD1, 6 bases. This CDR3 is 14 amino acids long. Germline V gene sequence: CDR1 GTSNPN, CDR2 SVGIG (reference sequence). V was cut by 3 bases and J by 5 bases, with 13 bases left in between. The CDR3 coding sequence is TGTGCCTGGAGGTGGGGGACAAGGACCGGGGAGCTGTTTTTT. Its translation: CAWRWGTRTGELFF.

This clone has more than one count but fewer than ten. The V gene is TRBV19, the J gene TRBJ1-6; tentatively, D is TRBD1 (6 bases). V dropped 5 bases and J dropped 6 bases, with 11 bases sitting between them. From germline, CDR1 is LNHDA and CDR2 SQIVND (reference sequence). The CDR3 contains 14 residues. CDR3: CASSAGGFNSPLHF. CDR3 sequence (DNA): TGTGCCAGTAGTGCTGGGGGCTTTAATTCACCCCTCCACTTT.

The CDR3 nucleotides read TGCGCCAGCAGCCCCGACGACGACGAGCAGTACTTC. Protein: CASSPDDDEQYF. V usage is TRBV4-1 and J usage is TRBJ2-7, with D unresolved. Germline V CDR1 and CDR2: MGHRA, YSYEKL. With 4 bases removed from V and 5 bases from J, the gap between germline ends came to 9 bases. The CDR3 is 12 amino acids.

J is TRBJ2-5 and V is TRBV2; 7 nucleotides line up with TRBD2. This CDR3 region has 16 residues. Trimming at V came to 6 bases and at J to 5 bases, leaving 15 bases not matched to a gene. Germline V CDR1 and CDR2: SNHLY, FYNNEI. The CDR3 protein is CASRLSSGLGWETQYF. CDR3 nucleotide sequence: TGTGCCAGCAGACTCTCTTCCGGACTAGGGTGGGAGACCCAGTACTTC.

The chain uses TRBV13 and TRBJ2-7; TRBD1 agrees at 7 bases. The J segment lost 8 bases and the V segment lost 6 bases, leaving 16 bases of the junction unmatched. This CDR3 is built from 15 residues. Per the germline V gene, CDR1 is PRHDT and CDR2 is FYEKMQ (reference sequence). CDR3 amino acids: CASSHEGQGQMQQYF. The CDR3 region has the DNA TGTGCCAGCAGTCACGAAGGGCAGGGACAGATGCAGCAGTACTTC. The variable domain in full, completed from reference TRBV13 and TRBJ2-7, reads AAGVIQSPRHLIKEKRETATLKCYPIPRHDTVYWYQQGPGQDPQFLISFYEKMQSDKGSIPDRFSAQQFSDYHSELNMSSLELGDSALYFCASSHEGQGQMQQYFGPGTRLTVT.

This rearrangement joins TRBV21-1 to TRBJ1-6; whether TRBD1, the table's D call, matches the DNA was not checked. TRBV21-1 counts as a pseudogene. The CDR3 has 13 amino acids. The CDR3 sequence: CARSGDRASPLHF. The CDR3 DNA reads TGTGCCAGAAGTGGCGACAGGGCTTCACCCCTCCACTTT.

The rearrangement joins TRBV13 to TRBJ2-5; no clear D. Germline CDR1 reads PRHDT; CDR2 reads FYEKMQ (reference sequence). The CDR3 loop spans 14 amino acids. Trimming stripped 7 bases from V and 5 bases from J, with 17 bases between. This CDR3 reads CASMALGEDETQYF. The CDR3 bases are TGTGCCAGCATGGCGCTCGGAGAGGATGAGACCCAGTACTTC.